This entry lists 7 T cell receptor beta chains sequenced from one sample in a study of regulatory T cells in long-lasting Graves disease. According to the study, TCR beta libraries were built with iRepertoire HTBI primers and CDR3-region Arm-PCR. TCRdb redid the calling of the multiplex PCR reads with MiXCR, one entry per CDR3 protein. The sample has 400,000 or so distinct CDR3 sequences; less than 25% are singletons. As for time point: persistent/refractory GD, antithyroid drugs over 5 years with positive TRAb. From PBMCs, RNA was extracted and then used to make the TCR library. Sequencing used peripheral blood mononuclear cells (PBMCs), obtained when the disease was refractory, from a patient treated with antithyroid drugs. These TCRs come from a female donor with Graves disease.

There are many counts of this clonotype. The rearrangement links TRBV15 to TRBJ2-7, with D perhaps assigned TRBD1 or TRBD2 (6 bases each). CDR3 size: 14 residues. V gave up 5 bases and J gave up 4 bases, with 15 bases separating them. CDR1 is LNHNV, CDR2 YYDKDF, per germline (reference sequence). CDR3 sequence (DNA): TGTGCCACCAGCCCTCACGGGGGCGAATACGAGCAGTACTTC. Encoded protein: CATSPHGGEYEQYF.

This clonotype has just a few counts. The rearrangement links TRBV7-6 to TRBJ2-5; D remains ambiguous. Deletions cut 1 base from V and 2 bases from J, with 14 bases between. The CDR3 covers 16 residues. CDR1 SGHVS and CDR2 FNYEAQ come from the germline V gene. The CDR3 DNA reads TGTGCCAGCAGCTTAGTCCGACTGGAACAGCAAGAGACCCAGTACTTC. This gives the protein CASSLVRLEQQETQYF.

Note on this clonotype: A clone one base away is much larger, so this may be a read error. The missing conserved phenylalanine or tryptophan at the end of this CDR3 makes a read error likely. V and J are TRBV29-1 and TRBJ2-7, with 8 nucleotides matching TRBD2. The CDR3 consists of 15 residues. Germline trimming cut 0 bases from V and 3 bases from J; bases unmatched to any gene: 7. Germline V gene lookup returns CDR1 SQVTM and CDR2 ANQGSEA. The CDR3 here is CSVEDLSGTVYEQYL. The CDR3 nucleotides read TGCAGCGTTGAAGATCTTAGCGGGACTGTCTACGAGCAGTACCTC.

This clonotype was seen more than once but under ten times. The V call is TRBV24-1, the J call TRBJ1-4; D not resolved. V gave up 9 bases and J gave up 8 bases, with 18 bases separating them. CDR3 length equals 14 residues. The germline CDR1 and CDR2 sequences are KGHDR and SFDVKD. The CDR3 sequence is CATDSGPPEEKLFF. The CDR3 bases are TGTGCCACCGACTCCGGGCCCCCTGAGGAAAAACTGTTTTTT.

This chain joins TRBV12-3 or TRBV12-4 and TRBJ2-1; 13 nucleotides align to TRBD2. The CDR3 covers 14 residues. The ends lost 7 bases at V and 6 bases at J; junction bases unmatched: 3. The CDR3 nucleotides read TGTGCCAGCAACGGACTAGCGGGAGCCAATGAGCAGTTCTTC. Translated, it gives CASNGLAGANEQFF.

This clonotype was observed many times. This sequence joins TRBV6-1 and TRBJ2-5; 7 bases align to TRBD1. The ends lost 6 bases at V and 7 bases at J; junction bases unmatched: 14. The CDR3 contains 15 residues. Per the germline V gene, CDR1 is MNHNS and CDR2 is SASEGT. CDR3 protein: CASSERDSRRATQYF. The DNA for the CDR3 is TGTGCCAGCAGCGAAAGGGACAGCAGGCGGGCGACCCAGTACTTC.

The chain combines TRBV29-1 with TRBJ1-2, with no clear D. Trimming cost V 6 bases and J 6 bases, with 17 bases left between them. From germline, CDR1 is SQVTM and CDR2 ANQGSEA. The CDR3 contains 13 residues. CDR3 nucleotide sequence: TGCAGCGTCACACGGGGAAGGGCGGATGGCTACACCTTC. Protein: CSVTRGRADGYTF. The full variable domain, with the rest looked up from reference TRBV29-1 and TRBJ1-2, is SAVISQKPSRDICQRGTSLTIQCQVDSQVTMMFWYRQQPGQSLTLIATANQGSEATYESGFVIDKFPISRPNLTFSTLTVSNMSPEDSSIYLCSVTRGRADGYTFGSGTRLTVV.